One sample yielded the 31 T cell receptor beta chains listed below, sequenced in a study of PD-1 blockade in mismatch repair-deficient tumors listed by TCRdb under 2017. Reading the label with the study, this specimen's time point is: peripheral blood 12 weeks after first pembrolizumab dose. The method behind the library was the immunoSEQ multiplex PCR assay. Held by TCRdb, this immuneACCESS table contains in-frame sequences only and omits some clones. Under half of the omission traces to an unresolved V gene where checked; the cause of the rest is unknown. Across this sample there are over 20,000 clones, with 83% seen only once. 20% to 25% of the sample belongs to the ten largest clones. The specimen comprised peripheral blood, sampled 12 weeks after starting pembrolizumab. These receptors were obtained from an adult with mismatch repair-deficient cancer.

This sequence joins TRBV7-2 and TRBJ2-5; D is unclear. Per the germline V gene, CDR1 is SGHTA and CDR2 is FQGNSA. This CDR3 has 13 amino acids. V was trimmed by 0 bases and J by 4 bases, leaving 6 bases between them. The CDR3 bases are TGTGCCAGCAGCTTAGCGGCAGGAGAGACCCAGTACTTC. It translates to CASSLAAGETQYF.

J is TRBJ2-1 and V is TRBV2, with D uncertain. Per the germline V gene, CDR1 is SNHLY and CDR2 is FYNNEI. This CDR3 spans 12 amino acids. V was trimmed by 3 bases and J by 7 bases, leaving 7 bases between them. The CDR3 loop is CASSDLANEQFF. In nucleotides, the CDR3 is TGTGCCAGCAGTGATCTGGCGAATGAGCAGTTCTTC.

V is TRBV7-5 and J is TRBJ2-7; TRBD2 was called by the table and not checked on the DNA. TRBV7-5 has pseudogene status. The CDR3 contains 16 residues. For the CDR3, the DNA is TGTGTCAGAAGCTTAGCGCAACTAGCGGGCCCCTACGAGCAGTACTTC. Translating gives CVRSLAQLAGPYEQYF.

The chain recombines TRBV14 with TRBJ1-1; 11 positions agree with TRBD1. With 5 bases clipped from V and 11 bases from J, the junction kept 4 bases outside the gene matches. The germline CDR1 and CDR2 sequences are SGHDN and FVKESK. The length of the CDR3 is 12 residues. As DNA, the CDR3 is TGTGCCAGCAGCTGGACAGGGGGCAGGGCTTTCTTT. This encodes CASSWTGGRAFF. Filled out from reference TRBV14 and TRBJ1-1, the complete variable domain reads EAGVTQFPSHSVIEKGQTVTLRCDPISGHDNLYWYRRVMGKEIKFLLHFVKESKQDESGMPNNRFLAERTGGTYSTLKVQPAELEDSGVYFCASSWTGGRAFFGQGTRLTVV.

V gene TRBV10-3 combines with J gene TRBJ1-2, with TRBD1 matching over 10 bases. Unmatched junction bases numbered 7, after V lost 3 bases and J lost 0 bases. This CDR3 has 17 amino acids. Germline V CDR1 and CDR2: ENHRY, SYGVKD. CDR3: CAISESKTGGANYGYTF. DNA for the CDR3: TGTGCCATCAGTGAATCTAAGACAGGGGGCGCTAACTATGGCTACACCTTC.

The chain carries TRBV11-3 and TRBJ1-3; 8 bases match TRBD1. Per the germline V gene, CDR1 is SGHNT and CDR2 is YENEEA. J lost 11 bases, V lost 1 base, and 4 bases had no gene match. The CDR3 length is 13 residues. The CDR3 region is CASSLGPDRAIYF. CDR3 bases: TGTGCCAGCAGCTTAGGTCCGGACAGGGCCATATATTTT.

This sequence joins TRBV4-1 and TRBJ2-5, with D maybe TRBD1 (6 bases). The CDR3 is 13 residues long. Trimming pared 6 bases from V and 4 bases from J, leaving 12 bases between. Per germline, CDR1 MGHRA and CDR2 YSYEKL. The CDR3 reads CASSQGSVETQYF. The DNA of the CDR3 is TGCGCCAGCAGTCAGGGGAGCGTAGAGACCCAGTACTTC.

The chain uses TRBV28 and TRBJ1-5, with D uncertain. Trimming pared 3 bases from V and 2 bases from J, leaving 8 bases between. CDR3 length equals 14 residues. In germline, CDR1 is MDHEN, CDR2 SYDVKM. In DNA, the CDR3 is TGTGCCAGCAGTTTTCTGGCAGGCAATCAGCCCCAGCATTTT. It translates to CASSFLAGNQPQHF.

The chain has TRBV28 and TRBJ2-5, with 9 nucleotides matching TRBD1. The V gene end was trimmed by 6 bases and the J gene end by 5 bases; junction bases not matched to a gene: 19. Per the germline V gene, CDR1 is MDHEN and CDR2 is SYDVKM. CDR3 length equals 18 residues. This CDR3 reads CASRAIGIRDREVETQYF. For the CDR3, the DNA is TGTGCCAGCAGGGCGATTGGGATACGGGACAGGGAGGTTGAGACCCAGTACTTC.

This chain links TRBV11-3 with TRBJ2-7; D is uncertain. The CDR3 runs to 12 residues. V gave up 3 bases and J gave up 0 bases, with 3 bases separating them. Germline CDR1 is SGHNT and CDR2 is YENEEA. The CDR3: CASSLSSYEQYF. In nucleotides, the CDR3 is TGTGCCAGCAGCTTGAGCTCCTACGAGCAGTACTTC. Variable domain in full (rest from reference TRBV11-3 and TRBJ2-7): EAGVVQSPRYKIIEKKQPVAFWCNPISGHNTLYWYLQNLGQGPELLIRYENEEAVDDSQLPKDRFSAERLKGVDSTLKIQPAELGDSAVYLCASSLSSYEQYFGPGTRLTVT.

For the CDR3, the DNA is TGTGCCAGCAGCTTAGCGGGGGGCGAGCAGTACTTC. Its protein product is CASSLAGGEQYF. The J gene is TRBJ2-7, the V gene TRBV13; 7 bases match TRBD2. Germline-derived CDR1 and CDR2 are PRHDT and FYEKMQ (reference sequence). The V segment lost 1 base and the J segment 6 bases; nucleotides outside the gene matches: 0. This CDR3 is built from 12 residues.

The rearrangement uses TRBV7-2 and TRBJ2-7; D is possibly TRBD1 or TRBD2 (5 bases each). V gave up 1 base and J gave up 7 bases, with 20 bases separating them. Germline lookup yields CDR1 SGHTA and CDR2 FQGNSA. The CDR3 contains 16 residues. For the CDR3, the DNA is TGTGCCAGCAGCTTAGATGGCCTAGCACGTAAGGGGGAGCAGTACTTC. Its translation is CASSLDGLARKGEQYF.

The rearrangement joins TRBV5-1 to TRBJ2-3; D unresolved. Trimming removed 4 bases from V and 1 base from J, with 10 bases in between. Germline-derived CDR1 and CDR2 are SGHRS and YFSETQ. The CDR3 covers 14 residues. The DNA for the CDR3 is TGCGCCAGCAGCCTTATGGCGGGCACAGATACGCAGTATTTT. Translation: CASSLMAGTDTQYF.

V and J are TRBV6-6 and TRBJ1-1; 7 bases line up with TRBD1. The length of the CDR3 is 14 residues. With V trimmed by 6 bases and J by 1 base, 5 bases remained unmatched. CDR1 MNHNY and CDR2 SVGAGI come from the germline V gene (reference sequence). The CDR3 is CASREGQTNTEAFF. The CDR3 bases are TGTGCCAGCAGAGAGGGACAGACGAACACTGAAGCTTTCTTT.

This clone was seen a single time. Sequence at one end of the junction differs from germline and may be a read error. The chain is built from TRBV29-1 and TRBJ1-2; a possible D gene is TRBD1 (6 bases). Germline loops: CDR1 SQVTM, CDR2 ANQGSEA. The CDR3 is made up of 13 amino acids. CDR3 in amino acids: CSVEDRRHYGYTF. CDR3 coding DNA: TGCAGCGTCGAAGACAGGCGACACTATGGCTACACCTTC.

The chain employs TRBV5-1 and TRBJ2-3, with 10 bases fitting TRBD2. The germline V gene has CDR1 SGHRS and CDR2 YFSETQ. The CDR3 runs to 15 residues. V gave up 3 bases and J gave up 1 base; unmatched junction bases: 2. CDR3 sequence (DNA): TGCGCCAGCAGCTCAGGACTAGCGGGCACAGATACGCAGTATTTT. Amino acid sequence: CASSSGLAGTDTQYF.

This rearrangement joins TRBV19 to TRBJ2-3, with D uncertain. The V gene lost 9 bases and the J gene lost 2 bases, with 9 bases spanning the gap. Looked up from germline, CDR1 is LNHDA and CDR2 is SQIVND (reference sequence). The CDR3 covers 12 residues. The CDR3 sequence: CASWDYTDTQYF. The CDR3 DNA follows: TGTGCCAGCTGGGATTACACAGATACGCAGTATTTT.

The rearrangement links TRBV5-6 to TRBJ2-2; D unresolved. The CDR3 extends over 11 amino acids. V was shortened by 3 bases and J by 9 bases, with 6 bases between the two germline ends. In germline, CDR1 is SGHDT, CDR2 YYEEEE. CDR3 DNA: TGTGCCAGCAGCTGGGGTCGGGAGCTGTTTTTT. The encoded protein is CASSWGRELFF.

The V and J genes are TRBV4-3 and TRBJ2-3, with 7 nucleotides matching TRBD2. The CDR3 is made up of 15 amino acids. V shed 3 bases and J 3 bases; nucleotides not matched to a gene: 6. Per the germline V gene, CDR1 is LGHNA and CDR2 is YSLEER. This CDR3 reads CASSQVAGWTDTQYF. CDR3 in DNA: TGCGCCAGCAGCCAGGTAGCGGGTTGGACAGATACGCAGTATTTT.

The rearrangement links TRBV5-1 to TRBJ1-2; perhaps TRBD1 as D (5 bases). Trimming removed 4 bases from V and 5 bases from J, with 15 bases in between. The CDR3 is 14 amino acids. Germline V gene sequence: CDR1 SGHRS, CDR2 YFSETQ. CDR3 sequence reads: CASSPWGVGYGYTF. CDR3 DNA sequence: TGCGCCAGCAGCCCCTGGGGCGTCGGGTATGGCTACACCTTC.

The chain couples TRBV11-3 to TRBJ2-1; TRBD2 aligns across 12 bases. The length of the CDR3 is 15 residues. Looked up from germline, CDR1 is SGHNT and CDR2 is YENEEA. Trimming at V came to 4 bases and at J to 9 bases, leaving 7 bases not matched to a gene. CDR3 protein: CASSSTTSGSGEQFF. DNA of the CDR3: TGTGCCAGCAGCTCAACGACTAGCGGGAGTGGTGAGCAGTTCTTC. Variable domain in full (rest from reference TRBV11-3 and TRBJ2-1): EAGVVQSPRYKIIEKKQPVAFWCNPISGHNTLYWYLQNLGQGPELLIRYENEEAVDDSQLPKDRFSAERLKGVDSTLKIQPAELGDSAVYLCASSSTTSGSGEQFFGPGTRLTVL.

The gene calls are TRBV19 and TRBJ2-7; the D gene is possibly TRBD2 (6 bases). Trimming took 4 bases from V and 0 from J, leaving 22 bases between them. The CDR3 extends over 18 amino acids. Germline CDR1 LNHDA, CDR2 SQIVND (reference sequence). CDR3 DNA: TGTGCCAGTAGTAGGAAGGCGGGGTCTAGACTGGACTCCTACGAGCAGTACTTC. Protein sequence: CASSRKAGSRLDSYEQYF.

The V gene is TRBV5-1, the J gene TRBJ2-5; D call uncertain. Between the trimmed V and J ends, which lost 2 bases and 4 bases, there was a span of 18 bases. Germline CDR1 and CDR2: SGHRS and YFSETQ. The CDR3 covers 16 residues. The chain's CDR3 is CASSFGKSISTETQYF. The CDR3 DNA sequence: TGCGCCAGCAGCTTCGGAAAGTCTATATCCACAGAGACCCAGTACTTC.

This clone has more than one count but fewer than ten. The CDR3 here is CASGTGDQETQYF. Here the CDR3 DNA reads TGTGCCAGCGGGACAGGGGACCAAGAGACCCAGTACTTC. V usage is TRBV25-1 and J usage is TRBJ2-5; 10 nucleotides line up with TRBD1. Germline CDR1 and CDR2: MGHDK and SYGVNS. CDR3 length: 13 amino acids. V lost 8 bases to trimming and J lost 0 bases; unmatched junction nucleotides: 0.

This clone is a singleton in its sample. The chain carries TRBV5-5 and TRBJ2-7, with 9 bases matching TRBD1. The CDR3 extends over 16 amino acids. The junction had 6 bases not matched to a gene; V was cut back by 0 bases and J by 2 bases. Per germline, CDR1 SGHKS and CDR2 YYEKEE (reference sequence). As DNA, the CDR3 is TGTGCCAGCAGCTTGGGAGGGACAGGGTCAACCTACGAGCAGTACTTC. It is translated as CASSLGGTGSTYEQYF. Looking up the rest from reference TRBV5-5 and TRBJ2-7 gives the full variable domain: DAGVTQSPTHLIKTRGQQVTLRCSPISGHKSVSWYQQVLGQGPQFIFQYYEKEERGRGNFPDRFSARQFPNYSSELNVNALLLGDSALYLCASSLGGTGSTYEQYFGPGTRLTVT.

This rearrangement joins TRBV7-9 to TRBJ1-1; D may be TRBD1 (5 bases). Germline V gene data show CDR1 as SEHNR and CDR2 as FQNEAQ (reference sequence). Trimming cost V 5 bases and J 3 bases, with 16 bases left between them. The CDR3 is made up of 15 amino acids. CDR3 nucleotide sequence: TGTGCCAGCAGCCCCAGCCGGAGGGGAGACACTGAAGCTTTCTTT. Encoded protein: CASSPSRRGDTEAFF.

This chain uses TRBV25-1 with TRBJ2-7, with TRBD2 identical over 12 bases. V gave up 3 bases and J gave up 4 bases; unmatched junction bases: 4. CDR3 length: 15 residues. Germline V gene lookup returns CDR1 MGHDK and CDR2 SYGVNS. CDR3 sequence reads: CASSDQTSGRYEQYF. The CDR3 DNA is TGTGCCAGCAGTGATCAAACTAGCGGGAGGTACGAGCAGTACTTC.

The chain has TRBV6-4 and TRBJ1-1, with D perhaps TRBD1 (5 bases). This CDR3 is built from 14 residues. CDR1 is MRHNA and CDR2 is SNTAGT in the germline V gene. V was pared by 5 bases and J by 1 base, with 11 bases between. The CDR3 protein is CASSPDITNTEAFF. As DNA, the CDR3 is TGTGCCAGCAGTCCGGACATTACGAACACTGAAGCTTTCTTT.

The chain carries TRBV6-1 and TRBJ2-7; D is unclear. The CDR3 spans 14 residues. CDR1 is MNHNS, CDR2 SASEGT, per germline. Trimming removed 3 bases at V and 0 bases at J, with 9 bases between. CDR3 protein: CASSDRTSSYEQYF. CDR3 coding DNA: TGTGCCAGCAGTGACAGGACCAGCTCCTACGAGCAGTACTTC.

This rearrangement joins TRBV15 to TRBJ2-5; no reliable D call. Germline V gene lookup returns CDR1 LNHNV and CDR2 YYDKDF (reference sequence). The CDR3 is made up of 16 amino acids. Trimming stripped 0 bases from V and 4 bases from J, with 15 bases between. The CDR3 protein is CATSRDAELVGETQYF. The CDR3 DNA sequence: TGTGCCACCAGCAGAGATGCGGAGTTGGTAGGAGAGACCCAGTACTTC.

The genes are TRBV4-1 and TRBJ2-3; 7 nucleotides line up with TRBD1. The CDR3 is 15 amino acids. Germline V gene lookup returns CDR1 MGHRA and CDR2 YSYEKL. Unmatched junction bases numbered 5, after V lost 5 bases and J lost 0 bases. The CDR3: CASSDTGASTDTQYF. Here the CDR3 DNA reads TGCGCCAGCAGCGATACAGGGGCTAGCACAGATACGCAGTATTTT.